The subject of this entry is one TCR beta chain. Its antigen is currently unknown. This specimen belongs to a study of beta chain features in type 1 diabetes. Study results and limitations: For Type 1 diabetes patients, all four CD4+ subsets carried TCRB CDR3s that were moderately but significantly shorter.

Isolated RNA was reverse transcribed in full, so expressed TCRB transcripts were sequenced. Assay used: immunoSEQ multiplex PCR; TCRdb lists only in-frame clones, some missing. The sample contains approximately 600,000 clones, about an eighth of which appear only once. Each donor gave one heparinised blood draw averaging approximately 100 mL. The receptor was isolated from a man in his thirties or forties with type 1 diabetes. Sequenced sample: naive CD4+ T cells from blood.

The CDR3 DNA is TGCAGCGTTGGACAGGGGTACACTGAAGCTTTCTTT. The encoded protein is CSVGQGYTEAFF. This sequence joins TRBV29-1 and TRBJ1-1, with TRBD1 identical over 8 bases. The CDR3 spans 12 residues. Looked up from germline, CDR1 is SQVTM and CDR2 is ANQGSEA. V was clipped by 4 bases and J by 3 bases; unmatched bases: 1.